The T cell receptor (beta chain) described here comes from a study of blood T cell repertoires in COVID-19. In the study overall: Spain, Italy and the United States supplied samples that represented acute and convalescent COVID-19.

Per germline, CDR1 MNHEY and CDR2 SMNVEV (reference sequence). Trimming shortened V by 5 bases and J by 4 bases, and 15 bases separated the two germline ends. The CDR3 extends over 16 amino acids. This clone appeared a few times. The protocol was immunoSEQ multiplex PCR, while the TCRdb copy is restricted to in-frame clones and leaves out a portion. This table holds 100,000 to 150,000 clones, roughly three quarters found once. Sequencing was performed on peripheral blood. This TCR came from a woman in her sixties or seventies with acute or convalescent COVID-19. V usage is TRBV27 and J usage is TRBJ1-6; perhaps TRBD1 as D (5 bases). In DNA form, the CDR3 reads TGTGCCAGCAGTATGAAAGTGGGGGGATATAATTCACCCCTCCACTTT. It codes for CASSMKVGGYNSPLHF.